Shown below are 17 T cell receptor beta chains from a single sample sequenced in a study of shared clonotypes between healthy human individuals. Clones were sequenced by immunoSEQ multiplex PCR, and TCRdb holds only the in-frame ones, with some missing. The sample contains roughly 1,500,000 clones, approximately 98.5% of which appear only once. The specimen was naive CD4+ T cells sorted from blood. As to subset: CD45RA+ positively selected. The receptors were gathered from a man younger than 40 in good health.

This chain joins TRBV7-2 and TRBJ2-1, with D perhaps TRBD1 or TRBD2 (5 bases each). Germline lookup yields CDR1 SGHTA and CDR2 FQGNSA. Trimming cost V 1 base and J 3 bases, with 7 bases left between them. The CDR3 has 14 amino acids. CDR3 protein: CASSLGDVYNEQFF. The CDR3 coding sequence is TGTGCCAGCAGCTTAGGGGACGTCTACAATGAGCAGTTCTTC.

The gene calls are TRBV7-9 and TRBJ2-7, with D perhaps assigned TRBD1 or TRBD2 (5 bases each). V was pared by 3 bases and J by 1 base, with 10 bases between. The CDR3 runs to 14 residues. The germline V gene has CDR1 SEHNR and CDR2 FQNEAQ (reference sequence). In DNA, the CDR3 is TGTGCCAGCAGCTTTTCAGGGAGATCCTACGAGCAGTACTTC. Its protein is CASSFSGRSYEQYF.

About this clone: The sample carries other DNA sequences with the same CDR3. This chain joins TRBV7-9 and TRBJ2-5; a possible D gene is TRBD2 (5 bases). Germline V lookup: CDR1 SEHNR, CDR2 FQNEAQ (reference sequence). The V end was cut by 3 bases, the J end by 4 bases, with 6 bases between. The CDR3 loop spans 12 amino acids. The CDR3 is CASSFGGETQYF. Written as DNA, the CDR3 is TGTGCCAGCAGCTTTGGAGGAGAGACCCAGTACTTC.

The CDR3: CASQRAPTNEKLFF. The CDR3 region has the DNA TGCGCCAGCCAGAGGGCCCCAACTAATGAAAAACTGTTTTTT. The chain recombines TRBV5-1 with TRBJ1-4; D uncertain. The germline V gene has CDR1 SGHRS and CDR2 YFSETQ. V lost 7 bases and J lost 0, with 10 bases in between. There are 14 residues in the CDR3.

The chain recombines TRBV18 with TRBJ2-1; 8 bases align to TRBD2. The CDR3 extends over 17 amino acids. Germline CDR1 is KGHSH and CDR2 is LQKENI. Losses at the gene ends were 2 bases for V and 0 bases for J; bases not matched to a gene: 6. CDR3 loop: CASSPATSGLSYNEQFF. The CDR3 bases are TGTGCCAGCTCACCAGCCACTAGCGGCCTCTCCTACAATGAGCAGTTCTTC.

The chain carries TRBV18 and TRBJ2-3, with TRBD2 identical over 8 bases. In germline, CDR1 is KGHSH, CDR2 LQKENI. The V segment lost 3 bases and the J segment 3 bases; nucleotides outside the gene matches: 5. The CDR3 is 15 residues long. CDR3 sequence: CASSPTGGATDTQYF. In DNA form, the CDR3 reads TGTGCCAGCTCACCTACCGGGGGGGCAACAGATACGCAGTATTTT.

This clone was counted a single time. In the same sample, other DNA sequences code for this CDR3. V and J are TRBV18 and TRBJ2-7, with 9 bases fitting TRBD1. Germline CDR1 is KGHSH and CDR2 is LQKENI. The trim removed 6 bases at V and 5 bases at J, leaving 5 bases unmatched. This CDR3 comprises 13 residues. The DNA of the CDR3 is TGTGCCAGCTCTCCGGGACAGGGTAACGAGCAGTACTTC. It codes for CASSPGQGNEQYF.

The genes are TRBV27 and TRBJ2-5, with 9 bases aligning to TRBD2. V shed 6 bases, J shed 5 bases, and the junction held 7 bases outside the gene matches. CDR1 is MNHEY and CDR2 is SMNVEV in the germline V gene (reference sequence). CDR3 length: 14 amino acids. In nucleotides, the CDR3 is TGTGCCAGCAGAAGAGCGGGAGGAGGTGAGACCCAGTACTTC. It codes for CASRRAGGGETQYF.

This clone was picked up one time. The chain links TRBV28 to TRBJ2-1; TRBD2 matches 9 bases. The CDR3 spans 16 residues. Germline CDR1 and CDR2: MDHEN and SYDVKM. J was trimmed by 7 bases and V by 1 base; bases with no gene match: 8. The CDR3 region has the DNA TGTGCCAGCAGTTTATTAGCAGCGGGAGGTCGTAATGAGCAGTTCTTC. This gives the protein CASSLLAAGGRNEQFF.

The CDR3 protein is CASSLRRSASSYNEQFF. As DNA, the CDR3 is TGTGCCAGCAGCCTGAGGCGGTCGGCAAGCTCCTACAATGAGCAGTTCTTC. The V gene is TRBV7-9, the J gene TRBJ2-1, with D unclear. CDR3 length: 17 amino acids. V dropped 5 bases and J dropped 0 bases, with 17 bases sitting between them. Germline V gives CDR1 SEHNR, CDR2 FQNEAQ (reference sequence).

This chain uses TRBV4-1 with TRBJ2-7; weak D call: TRBD2 (5 bases). The length of the CDR3 is 15 residues. Trimming took off 4 bases at V and 2 bases at J, with 15 bases between the two ends. CDR1 and CDR2 (germline): MGHRA, YSYEKL. CDR3 DNA sequence: TGCGCCAGCAGCCCTCTAGCAGCTTCAACCTACGAGCAGTACTTC. Translated, it gives CASSPLAASTYEQYF.

The rearrangement links TRBV10-2 to TRBJ2-7, with TRBD2 matching over 8 bases. CDR1 WSHSY and CDR2 SAAADI come from the germline V gene. The CDR3 length is 15 residues. The J segment lost 5 bases and the V segment lost 0 bases, leaving 6 bases of the junction unmatched. In DNA, the CDR3 is TGCGCCAGCAGTGAGTCTAGAGCGGGAGTTCACGAGCAGTACTTC. It codes for CASSESRAGVHEQYF.

This clone was counted a single time. The rearrangement uses TRBV5-5 and TRBJ1-5; D not resolved. Trimming took off 3 bases at V and 6 bases at J, with 16 bases between the two ends. This CDR3 spans 15 amino acids. The V gene's germline CDR1 is SGHKS and CDR2 YYEKEE (reference sequence). The CDR3 DNA sequence: TGTGCCAGCAGCTCGGACTCTGGACTCGGTCAGCCCCAGCATTTT. Translated, it gives CASSSDSGLGQPQHF.

The rearrangement links TRBV9 to TRBJ2-5; D gene uncertain. CDR1 is SGDLS and CDR2 is YYNGEE in the germline V gene. CDR3 length: 13 amino acids. With 2 bases removed from V and 0 bases from J, the gap between germline ends came to 5 bases. CDR3 loop: CASSVLDQETQYF. As DNA, the CDR3 is TGTGCCAGCAGCGTGTTGGACCAAGAGACCCAGTACTTC.

The chain uses TRBV28 and TRBJ1-5; 7 bases line up with TRBD1. V was pared by 2 bases and J by 6 bases, with 7 bases of the junction left unmatched. From germline, CDR1 is MDHEN and CDR2 SYDVKM. This CDR3 has 15 residues. The DNA for the CDR3 is TGTGCCAGCAGTTTAACAGACAGGGACCGTCAGCCCCAGCATTTT. Amino acid sequence: CASSLTDRDRQPQHF.

This clone appeared once. Within the sample, other DNA sequences also encode this same CDR3. The chain uses TRBV6-5 and TRBJ1-5, with TRBD1 identical over 7 bases. The CDR3 length is 13 residues. V lost 8 bases and J lost 3; bases outside the gene matches: 4. Per the germline V gene, CDR1 is MNHEY and CDR2 is SVGAGI. The CDR3: CASRTGVNQPQHF. The DNA for the CDR3 is TGTGCCAGCCGTACAGGGGTCAATCAGCCCCAGCATTTT.

As regards this clone: Within the sample, other DNA sequences also encode this same CDR3. The chain recombines TRBV7-3 with TRBJ2-3; D possibly matches TRBD1 or TRBD2 (5 bases each). V shed 3 bases and J shed 4 bases, with 5 bases lying between them. Germline assignment: CDR1 SGHTA and CDR2 FQGTGA. The CDR3 has 12 amino acids. This CDR3 is CASSLGADTQYF. Here the CDR3 DNA reads TGTGCCAGCAGCTTGGGGGCAGATACGCAGTATTTT.